The 32 T cell receptor beta chains in this list originate from one sample, sequenced in a study of vaccination and CD4 T cells after COVID-19. The treatment was: 10-day PBMC culture with coronavirus spike peptide pools or control peptides (ViraFEST assay). Cultured CD4+ T cell DNA was sequenced using the Oncomine TCR Beta short-read assay. TCRdb reprocessed the PCR reads with MiXCR, giving one entry per CDR3 protein. The sample records about 20,000 distinct CDR3 sequences, 45% to 60% being singletons. Their antigen targets remain unknown. Sequenced sample: CD4+ T cells from blood, cultured in vitro. The receptors here all came from a human donor who had recovered from COVID-19.

The chain uses TRBV27 and TRBJ2-7; maybe TRBD1 (5 bases). Deletions cut 7 bases from V and 0 bases from J, with 13 bases between. The CDR3 runs to 14 residues. Germline assignment: CDR1 MNHEY and CDR2 SMNVEV (reference sequence). Here the CDR3 reads CASKLTVNSYEQYF. In nucleotides, the CDR3 is TGTGCCAGCAAACTGACAGTGAACTCCTACGAGCAGTACTTC.

This clonotype has more than one count but fewer than ten. The CDR3 sequence is CSARPRGRTDTQYF. CDR3 sequence (DNA): TGCAGTGCTAGGCCCCGGGGACGGACAGATACGCAGTATTTT. The genes are TRBV20-1 and TRBJ2-3; possibly TRBD1 or TRBD2 for D (5 bases each). Germline V gene lookup returns CDR1 DFQATT and CDR2 SNEGSKA (reference sequence). V shed 3 bases and J shed 3 bases, with 13 bases lying between them. The CDR3 covers 14 residues.

The genes are TRBV4-2 and TRBJ2-4, with D perhaps matching TRBD1 or TRBD2 (6 bases each). The CDR3 is 20 amino acids. Germline assignment: CDR1 LGHNA and CDR2 YNFKEQ. The V and J ends lost 4 bases and 0 bases respectively, with 25 bases between them. CDR3 in DNA: TGTGCCAGCAGCCCTCGCCTCGAAGGGGGGTTTTCCTTAGCCAAAAACATTCAGTACTTC. This codes for CASSPRLEGGFSLAKNIQYF.

The chain joins TRBV2 to TRBJ1-2, with D unresolved. With 11 bases removed from V and 2 bases from J, the gap between germline ends came to 12 bases. Germline V gives CDR1 SNHLY, CDR2 FYNNEI. CDR3 length: 12 amino acids. In DNA form, the CDR3 reads TGTGCCCTCGGGAGGATGAACTATGGCTACACCTTC. Translated: CALGRMNYGYTF.

This clonotype was detected only a few times. J is TRBJ2-3 and V is TRBV7-2; D remains ambiguous. The germline gives CDR1 SGHTA, CDR2 FQGNSA. This CDR3 contains 15 residues. V lost 6 bases and J 0 bases, leaving 13 bases between the germline ends. The CDR3 coding sequence is TGTGCCAGCAGGCTACGTACGGTGAGCACAGATACGCAGTATTTT. Protein sequence: CASRLRTVSTDTQYF.

The table lists this clonotype with a count of one. The chain links TRBV28 to TRBJ2-2; 9 positions agree with TRBD1. The CDR3 is 16 residues long. Trimming at V came to 6 bases and at J to 1 base, leaving 6 bases not matched to a gene. Per germline, CDR1 MDHEN and CDR2 SYDVKM. CDR3 DNA sequence: TGTGCCAGCAGCCGTGACAGGGGGAAGAACACCGGGGAGCTGTTTTTT. Translated, it gives CASSRDRGKNTGELFF. Full variable domain (missing parts from reference TRBV28 and TRBJ2-2): DVKVTQSSRYLVKRTGEKVFLECVQDMDHENMFWYRQDPGLGLRLIYFSYDVKMKEKGDIPEGYSVSREKKERFSLILESASTNQTSMYLCASSRDRGKNTGELFFGEGSRLTVL.

The V gene is TRBV24-1, the J gene TRBJ2-5; D not certain. CDR3 size: 12 residues. V shed 6 bases and J shed 0 bases, with 4 bases lying between them. Germline V gene lookup returns CDR1 KGHDR and CDR2 SFDVKD. The CDR3 DNA follows: TGTGCCACCAGTACCAACCAAGAGACCCAGTACTTC. Protein: CATSTNQETQYF.

The rearrangement joins TRBV2 to TRBJ2-2, with D maybe TRBD2 (5 bases). Germline V gives CDR1 SNHLY, CDR2 FYNNEI. CDR3 length equals 16 residues. Trimming removed 8 bases from V and 2 bases from J, with 18 bases in between. In DNA form, the CDR3 reads TGTGCCAGCGGAGCGTGGAAACTAGATAACACCGGGGAGCTGTTTTTT. Translated, it gives CASGAWKLDNTGELFF.

This clonotype was recorded a few times. The chain couples TRBV10-3 to TRBJ2-2; 7 bases map to TRBD2. The germline gives CDR1 ENHRY, CDR2 SYGVKD. V was pared by 5 bases and J by 3 bases, with 6 bases of the junction left unmatched. The CDR3 is made up of 15 amino acids. The CDR3 sequence is CAISTKRGDTGELFF. The CDR3 DNA sequence: TGTGCCATCAGTACGAAGCGGGGCGACACCGGGGAGCTGTTTTTT.

V usage is TRBV5-8 and J usage is TRBJ2-2; 7 bases are a match to TRBD1. J gave up 3 bases and V 2 bases, and 13 bases lay outside the gene matches. Germline V CDR1 and CDR2: SGHTS, YDEGEE. This CDR3 has 18 amino acids. The CDR3 reads CASSFRPGGRLYTGELFF. The CDR3 DNA is TGTGCCAGCAGCTTTCGGCCAGGGGGACGGTTGTACACCGGGGAGCTGTTTTTT.

This clonotype was recorded a few times. The chain links TRBV6-1 to TRBJ2-7; TRBD1 aligns across 9 bases. J gave up 4 bases and V 6 bases, and 4 bases lay outside the gene matches. The CDR3 totals 13 residues. Germline V gene lookup returns CDR1 MNHNS and CDR2 SASEGT. The CDR3 region is CASSPGTGYEQYF. The CDR3 DNA reads TGTGCCAGCAGCCCCGGGACAGGGTACGAGCAGTACTTC.

This clonotype was counted only a few times. In DNA, the CDR3 is TGTGCCATCAAGGAGGAGGGCTACGAGCAGTACTTC. Translation gives CAIKEEGYEQYF. The rearrangement uses TRBV10-3 and TRBJ2-7; D is perhaps TRBD2 (6 bases). The germline V gene encodes CDR1 ENHRY and CDR2 SYGVKD. Trimming removed 7 bases at V and 3 bases at J, with 10 bases between. The CDR3 contains 12 residues.

The chain uses TRBV6-1 and TRBJ1-2; 7 positions match TRBD1. The CDR3 extends over 15 amino acids. The V segment lost 5 bases and the J segment 2 bases; nucleotides outside the gene matches: 8. Germline V gives CDR1 MNHNS, CDR2 SASEGT. In DNA, the CDR3 is TGTGCCAGCAGTCCCCGACTGACAGGGAACTATGGCTACACCTTC. Translated: CASSPRLTGNYGYTF.

This clonotype has more than one count but fewer than ten. The chain recombines TRBV30 with TRBJ2-5; D might be TRBD2 (5 bases). The CDR3 sequence is 13 residues long. Trimming took off 5 bases at V and 5 bases at J, with 15 bases between the two ends. Germline loops: CDR1 GTSNPN, CDR2 SVGIG (reference sequence). CDR3 residues: CAWAKRIRETQYF. The CDR3 bases are TGTGCCTGGGCTAAGCGGATCCGGGAGACCCAGTACTTC.

The gene calls are TRBV5-1 and TRBJ1-6; 8 bases agree with TRBD1. CDR1 and CDR2 from the germline V gene are SGHRS and YFSETQ. The V segment lost 3 bases and the J segment 0 bases; nucleotides outside the gene matches: 11. The length of the CDR3 is 19 residues. The CDR3 here is CASSSTTGGMGSYNSPLHF. The CDR3 region has the DNA TGCGCCAGCAGCTCAACCACAGGGGGAATGGGCTCCTATAATTCACCCCTCCACTTT. Based on the CDR3 plus reference TRBV5-1 and TRBJ1-6, the full variable domain is KAGVTQTPRYLIKTRGQQVTLSCSPISGHRSVSWYQQTPGQGLQFLFEYFSETQRNKGNFPGRFSGRQFSNSRSEMNVSTLELGDSALYLCASSSTTGGMGSYNSPLHFGNGTRLTVT.

Only a few counts were recorded for this clonotype. J is TRBJ2-3 and V is TRBV7-2; D ambiguous. CDR3 size: 16 residues. The germline gives CDR1 SGHTA, CDR2 FQGNSA. V was trimmed by 3 bases and J by 8 bases, leaving 21 bases between them. In DNA, the CDR3 is TGTGCCAGCAGCTTCCGACACCCCCCTCCGCCCGTTACGCAGTATTTT. Translating it yields CASSFRHPPPPVTQYF.

The chain recombines TRBV11-2 with TRBJ1-2; D possibly corresponds to TRBD1 (5 bases). Trimming cost V 6 bases and J 4 bases, with 18 bases left between them. CDR1 and CDR2 from the germline V gene are SGHAT and FQNNGV. The CDR3 has 15 residues. CDR3: CASSGGPTLGYGYTF. CDR3 DNA sequence: TGTGCCAGCAGTGGGGGACCTACTTTGGGCTATGGCTACACCTTC.

The chain has TRBV7-9 and TRBJ2-1; TRBD1 aligns across 9 bases. The CDR3 covers 17 residues. In germline, CDR1 is SEHNR, CDR2 FQNEAQ (reference sequence). V trimming: 1 base; J trimming: 7 bases; junction bases outside the gene matches: 11. This chain's CDR3 is CASSLGSWDREVNEQFF. CDR3 DNA: TGTGCCAGCAGCTTAGGGAGCTGGGACAGGGAGGTAAATGAGCAGTTCTTC.

The chain recombines TRBV28 with TRBJ1-1; TRBD1 might be the D (6 bases). This CDR3 is built from 14 residues. V was trimmed by 3 bases and J by 5 bases, leaving 13 bases between them. Germline V gives CDR1 MDHEN, CDR2 SYDVKM. CDR3 sequence: CASSFLRGNTEAFF. CDR3 sequence (DNA): TGTGCCAGCAGTTTCCTTAGGGGGAATACTGAAGCTTTCTTT.

The chain combines TRBV7-2 with TRBJ2-5; either TRBD1 or TRBD2 may fit D (5 bases each). Germline values: CDR1 SGHTA, CDR2 FQGNSA. CDR3 length: 17 amino acids. V lost 5 bases and J 7 bases, leaving 26 bases between the germline ends. The chain's CDR3 is CASSSRGRTEPRGTQYF. CDR3 DNA sequence: TGTGCCAGCAGCAGCCGGGGCCGGACGGAGCCGAGGGGGACCCAGTACTTC.

This clonotype was seen a handful of times. The chain uses TRBV6-2 or TRBV6-3 and TRBJ1-2, with 7 bases lining up with TRBD1. The length of the CDR3 is 15 residues. Germline assignment: CDR1 MNHEY and CDR2 SVGEGT. V shed 6 bases, J shed 6 bases, and the junction held 13 bases outside the gene matches. CDR3 DNA sequence: TGTGCCAGCAGGCCGCCGGGACAGAGACGCGATGGCTACACCTTC. Encoded protein: CASRPPGQRRDGYTF.

This clonotype was counted between two and nine times. Written as DNA, the CDR3 is TGTGCCTGGAGGTGGGACACTGCTGATGGCTACACCTTC. Its translation: CAWRWDTADGYTF. V gene TRBV30 combines with J gene TRBJ1-2; D possibly corresponds to TRBD1 (6 bases). V shed 3 bases and J shed 6 bases, with 14 bases lying between them. Germline lookup yields CDR1 GTSNPN and CDR2 SVGIG (reference sequence). This CDR3 contains 13 residues.

V is TRBV30 and J is TRBJ1-1; possibly TRBD1 for D (6 bases). CDR3 length: 12 residues. Germline CDR1 GTSNPN, CDR2 SVGIG (reference sequence). Trimming removed 2 bases at V and 6 bases at J, with 10 bases between. CDR3 protein: CAWSRGAAEAFF. In DNA, the CDR3 is TGTGCCTGGAGTCGGGGGGCCGCTGAAGCTTTCTTT.

The sample holds a few counts of this clonotype. The rearrangement uses TRBV20-1 and TRBJ2-5, with 9 bases matching TRBD1. J gave up 1 base and V 6 bases, and 3 bases lay outside the gene matches. CDR3 length: 13 residues. CDR1 and CDR2 (germline): DFQATT, SNEGSKA (reference sequence). Here the CDR3 DNA reads TGCAGTGCCTTGACAGGGGGCCAAGAGACCCAGTACTTC. Residues: CSALTGGQETQYF.

V and J are TRBV27 and TRBJ2-3; D assignment may be TRBD1 or TRBD2 (5 bases each). Germline lookup yields CDR1 MNHEY and CDR2 SMNVEV (reference sequence). The CDR3 extends over 17 amino acids. V was trimmed by 2 bases and J by 0 bases, leaving 15 bases between them. The CDR3 DNA is TGTGCCAGCAGTTTAGGCCTACGGGGCCCTAGCACAGATACGCAGTATTTT. Protein product: CASSLGLRGPSTDTQYF.

The V gene is TRBV6-1, the J gene TRBJ2-1; 10 nucleotides agree with TRBD2. The CDR3 runs to 17 residues. Germline values: CDR1 MNHNS, CDR2 SASEGT. The junction had 11 bases not matched to a gene; V was cut back by 6 bases and J by 3 bases. The CDR3 here is CASSPELAGPSYNEQFF. CDR3 DNA: TGTGCCAGCAGCCCCGAACTAGCGGGACCCAGCTACAATGAGCAGTTCTTC.

This clonotype appeared a few times. V usage is TRBV20-1 and J usage is TRBJ2-3; D may be TRBD1 or TRBD2 (5 bases each). The germline V and J ends were trimmed by 3 bases and 4 bases, with 11 bases remaining between them. This CDR3 is built from 13 residues. CDR1 is DFQATT, CDR2 SNEGSKA, per germline (reference sequence). The CDR3 nucleotides read TGCAGTGCTAGGGGTCGGGGACCAGATACGCAGTATTTT. Translating it yields CSARGRGPDTQYF.

The rearrangement joins TRBV19 to TRBJ2-5, with D perhaps matching TRBD2 (5 bases). Germline V CDR1 and CDR2: LNHDA, SQIVND (reference sequence). With 6 bases removed from V and 4 bases from J, the gap between germline ends came to 6 bases. The CDR3 extends over 11 amino acids. Here the CDR3 DNA reads TGTGCCAGTAGGGCGGGAGAGACCCAGTACTTC. This gives the protein CASRAGETQYF. Drawing the rest from reference TRBV19 and TRBJ2-5, the complete variable domain is DGGITQSPKYLFRKEGQNVTLSCEQNLNHDAMYWYRQDPGQGLRLIYYSQIVNDFQKGDIAEGYSVSREKKESFPLTVTSAQKNPTAFYLCASRAGETQYFGPGTRLLVL.

The V and J genes are TRBV5-4 and TRBJ2-7, with D perhaps given as TRBD1 or TRBD2 (5 bases each). This CDR3 has 15 amino acids. V lost 4 bases, J lost 7 bases, and 21 bases lay in between. Looked up from germline, CDR1 is SGHNT and CDR2 is YYREEE (reference sequence). CDR3 amino acids: CASSPRPGTTTEQYF. In nucleotides, the CDR3 is TGTGCCAGCAGCCCTAGGCCTGGGACCACCACGGAGCAGTACTTC.

This clonotype was observed a handful of times. J is TRBJ1-2 and V is TRBV7-9; 8 bases align to TRBD1. The CDR3 has 15 amino acids. CDR1 is SEHNR and CDR2 is FQNEAQ in the germline V gene (reference sequence). V lost 5 bases and J lost 3; bases outside the gene matches: 8. The chain's CDR3 is CASSPPGGRYYGYTF. CDR3 DNA sequence: TGTGCCAGCAGCCCGCCAGGGGGCAGGTACTATGGCTACACCTTC. The full variable domain, rest sourced from reference TRBV7-9 and TRBJ1-2, is DTGVSQNPRHKITKRGQNVTFRCDPISEHNRLYWYRQTLGQGPEFLTYFQNEAQLEKSRLLSDRFSAERPKGSFSTLEIQRTEQGDSAMYLCASSPPGGRYYGYTFGSGTRLTVV.

The chain joins TRBV5-1 to TRBJ1-3; D gene ambiguous. V gave up 6 bases and J gave up 3 bases, with 13 bases separating them. The CDR3 totals 14 residues. Germline V gene sequence: CDR1 SGHRS, CDR2 YFSETQ. In DNA, the CDR3 is TGCGCCAGCAAATCCCCTACGGGTGGAAACACCATATATTTT. Amino acids: CASKSPTGGNTIYF.

This clonotype was seen only once. The gene calls are TRBV2 and TRBJ2-5; D is undetermined. V was clipped by 4 bases and J by 0 bases, with 15 bases between them. Germline CDR1 and CDR2: SNHLY and FYNNEI. This CDR3 region has 16 residues. In DNA form, the CDR3 reads TGTGCCAGCAGTGGATTCCTTACAGACAACCAAGAGACCCAGTACTTC. This gives the protein CASSGFLTDNQETQYF.